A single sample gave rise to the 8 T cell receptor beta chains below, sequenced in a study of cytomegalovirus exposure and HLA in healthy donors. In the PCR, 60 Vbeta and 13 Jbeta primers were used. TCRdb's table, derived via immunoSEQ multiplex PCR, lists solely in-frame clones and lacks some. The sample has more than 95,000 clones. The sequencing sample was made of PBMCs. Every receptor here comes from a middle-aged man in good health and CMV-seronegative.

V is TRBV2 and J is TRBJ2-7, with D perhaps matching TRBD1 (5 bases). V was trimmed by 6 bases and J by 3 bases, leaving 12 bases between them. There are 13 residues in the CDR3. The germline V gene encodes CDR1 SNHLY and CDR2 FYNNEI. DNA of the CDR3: TGTGCCAGCAGCCGAAGGGGTAGCTACGAGCAGTACTTC. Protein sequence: CASSRRGSYEQYF.

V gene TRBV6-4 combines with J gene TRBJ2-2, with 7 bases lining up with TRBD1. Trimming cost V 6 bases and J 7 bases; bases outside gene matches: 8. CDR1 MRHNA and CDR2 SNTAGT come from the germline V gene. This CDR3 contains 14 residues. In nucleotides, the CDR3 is TGTGCCAGCAGCGGACAGGATATTAACGGGGAGCTGTTTTTT. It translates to CASSGQDINGELFF.

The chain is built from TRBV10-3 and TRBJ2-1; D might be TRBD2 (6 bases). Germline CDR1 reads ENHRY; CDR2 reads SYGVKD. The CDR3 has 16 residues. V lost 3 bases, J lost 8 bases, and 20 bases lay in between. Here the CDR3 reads CAISEGRARLGDEQFF. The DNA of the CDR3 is TGTGCCATCAGTGAAGGAAGGGCAAGACTAGGAGATGAGCAGTTCTTC.

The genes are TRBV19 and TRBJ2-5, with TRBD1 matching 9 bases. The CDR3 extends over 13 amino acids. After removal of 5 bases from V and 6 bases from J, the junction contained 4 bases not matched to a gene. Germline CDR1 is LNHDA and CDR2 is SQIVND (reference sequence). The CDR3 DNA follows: TGTGCCAGTAGTCTCGGACAGGGGCAGACCCAGTACTTC. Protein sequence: CASSLGQGQTQYF.

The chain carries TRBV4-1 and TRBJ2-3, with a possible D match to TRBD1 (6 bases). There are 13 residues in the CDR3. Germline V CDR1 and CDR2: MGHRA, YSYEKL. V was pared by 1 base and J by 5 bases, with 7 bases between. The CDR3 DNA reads TGCGCCAGCAGCCAAGGCAGGGGAGATACGCAGTATTTT. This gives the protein CASSQGRGDTQYF.

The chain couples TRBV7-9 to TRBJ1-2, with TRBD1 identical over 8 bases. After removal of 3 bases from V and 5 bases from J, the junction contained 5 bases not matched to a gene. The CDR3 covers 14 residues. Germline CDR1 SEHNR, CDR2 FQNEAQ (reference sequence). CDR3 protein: CASSLDRVVYGYTF. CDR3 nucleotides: TGTGCCAGCAGCTTGGACAGGGTGGTTTATGGCTACACCTTC.

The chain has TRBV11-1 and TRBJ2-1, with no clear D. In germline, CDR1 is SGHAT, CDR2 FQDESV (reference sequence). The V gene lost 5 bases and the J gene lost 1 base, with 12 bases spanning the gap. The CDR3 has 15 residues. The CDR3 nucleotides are TGTGCCAGCAGCCCAGATGGTTGGTCCTACAATGAGCAGTTCTTC. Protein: CASSPDGWSYNEQFF.

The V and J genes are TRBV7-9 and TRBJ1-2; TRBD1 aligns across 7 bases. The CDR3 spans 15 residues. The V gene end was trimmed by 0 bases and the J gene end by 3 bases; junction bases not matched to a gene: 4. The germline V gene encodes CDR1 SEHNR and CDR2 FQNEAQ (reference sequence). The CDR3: CASSLAFRGDYGYTF. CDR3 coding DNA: TGTGCCAGCAGCTTAGCTTTCAGGGGGGACTATGGCTACACCTTC.